This is a list of T cell receptor beta chains from one sample in a study of OX40 agonist ivuxolimab in advanced cancers. Measured with immunoSEQ multiplex PCR; TCRdb has only the in-frame clones, and not every one. The sample has 150,000 to 170,000 clones, approximately 94% seen once. The sample was CD4+ or CD8+ T cells sorted from blood, taken in a trial of the OX40 agonist ivuxolimab. The receptor source for this set is an adult with an advanced solid tumor such as melanoma, head and neck, liver or kidney cancer. The CDR3 runs from the conserved cysteine through the conserved F or W. A D gene is named only where the DNA matches it firmly. Where a row states a size, it is once, few, many or the class of an expanded clone; other rows omit it.

V: TRBV28; J: TRBJ2-4; D: NA; size: NA; DNA: TGTGCCAGCAGTCTACCGGGGTTTCAGTACTTC; CDR3: CASSLPGFQYF
V: TRBV2; J: TRBJ2-2; D: TRBD2; size: NA; DNA: TGTGCCAGTCGGCGGGGGACTTCTCCCGGGGAGCTGTTTTTT; CDR3: CASRRGTSPGELFF
V: TRBV7-2; J: TRBJ2-3; D: NA; size: once; DNA: TGTGCCAGCAGCTTTTACACAGATACGCAGTATTTT; CDR3: CASSFYTDTQYF
V: TRBV5-4; J: TRBJ2-2; D: NA; size: NA; DNA: TGTGCCAGCAGTTCGCAGGGGATCGCCGGGGAGCTGTTTTTT; CDR3: CASSSQGIAGELFF
V: TRBV5-1; J: TRBJ1-6; D: TRBD1; size: NA; DNA: TGCGCCAGCAGCTCACAGGGGGCTGATTCACCCCTCCACTTT; CDR3: CASSSQGADSPLHF
V: TRBV2; J: TRBJ1-3; D: NA; size: once; DNA: TGTGCCAGCCTCTTGATCCTCTCTGGAAACACCATATATTTT; CDR3: CASLLILSGNTIYF
V: TRBV5-1; J: TRBJ2-5; D: NA; size: NA; DNA: TGCGCCAGCAGCCCAGGATCAAACCAAGAGACCCAGTACTTC; CDR3: CASSPGSNQETQYF
V: TRBV7-2; J: TRBJ2-3; D: TRBD2; size: NA; DNA: TGTGCCAGCAGCCTGAGGCAGCGGGGGCCCGTAAACACAGATACGCAGTATTTT; CDR3: CASSLRQRGPVNTDTQYF
V: TRBV7-7; J: TRBJ2-2; D: NA; size: NA; DNA: TGTGCCAGCAGCCAAGACAGGCATACCGGGGAGCTGTTTTTT; CDR3: CASSQDRHTGELFF
V: TRBV10-1; J: TRBJ1-4; D: NA; size: NA; DNA: TGCGCCAGCAGTGACTCGATTGGGACTAATGAAAAACTGTTTTTT; CDR3: CASSDSIGTNEKLFF
V: TRBV13; J: TRBJ2-1; D: TRBD2; size: NA; DNA: TGTGCCAGCAGCTTAGATAGTCGGCTAGCGGCATACAATGAGCAGTTCTTC; CDR3: CASSLDSRLAAYNEQFF
V: TRBV6-5; J: TRBJ2-7; D: TRBD1; size: NA; DNA: TGTGCCAGCAGTTCCGGGACAGGGGGGGTCTACGAGCAGTACTTC; CDR3: CASSSGTGGVYEQYF
V: TRBV30; J: TRBJ2-5; D: NA; size: NA; DNA: TGTGCCTGGAGTGTAGGCGGGGTAGAGACCCAGTACTTC; CDR3: CAWSVGGVETQYF
V: TRBV28; J: TRBJ1-2; D: NA; size: NA; DNA: TGTGCCAGCAGTTTTAGAGGATATGGCTACACCTTC; CDR3: CASSFRGYGYTF
V: TRBV5-4; J: TRBJ1-1; D: TRBD1; size: NA; DNA: TGTGCCAGCAGCTTGGAGACAGGGGGCCCAAACACTGAAGCTTTCTTT; CDR3: CASSLETGGPNTEAFF
V: TRBV9; J: TRBJ2-7; D: NA; size: NA; DNA: TGTGCCAGCAGCGTATCGGGGACCCCCTGGGAGCAGTACTTC; CDR3: CASSVSGTPWEQYF
V: TRBV19; J: TRBJ1-1; D: NA; size: NA; DNA: TGTGCCAGTAAGAGGGGCAGGGCGAACACTGAAGCTTTCTTT; CDR3: CASKRGRANTEAFF
V: TRBV19; J: TRBJ2-2; D: TRBD1; size: NA; DNA: TGTGCCAGTACCGGACAGGGTTACACCGGGGAGCTGTTTTTT; CDR3: CASTGQGYTGELFF
V: TRBV21-1; J: TRBJ1-4; D: NA; size: NA; DNA: TGTGCCAGCAGCAAAGTGTCAATCGGGTTTCGAGGTGAAAAACTGTTTTTT; CDR3: CASSKVSIGFRGEKLFF
V: TRBV7-9; J: TRBJ1-1; D: NA; size: NA; DNA: TGTGCCAGCAGCTTACTAGGAACTGAAGCTTTCTTT; CDR3: CASSLLGTEAFF
V: TRBV5-1; J: TRBJ1-1; D: NA; size: NA; DNA: TGCGCCAGCAGCCACGTGGAGGAGGAAGCTTTCTTT; CDR3: CASSHVEEEAFF
V: TRBV4-2; J: TRBJ1-1; D: NA; size: NA; DNA: TGTGCCAGCAGCGGTCAGGAGGCGGGCACTGAAGCTTTCTTT; CDR3: CASSGQEAGTEAFF
V: TRBV10-1; J: TRBJ2-7; D: NA; size: once; DNA: TGCGCCAGCATCCCTGGGCCCGAGATTAAGCTCTCCTACGAGCAGTACTTC; CDR3: CASIPGPEIKLSYEQYF
V: TRBV9; J: TRBJ1-1; D: TRBD1; size: NA; DNA: TGTGCCAGCAGCGTAGTTGGACAGGGGCGGGGAACTGAAGCTTTCTTT; CDR3: CASSVVGQGRGTEAFF
V: TRBV18; J: TRBJ1-5; D: NA; size: NA; DNA: TGTGCCAGCTCACCGGGGACAAATCAGCCCCAGCATTTT; CDR3: CASSPGTNQPQHF
V: TRBV2; J: TRBJ1-2; D: NA; size: NA; DNA: TGTGCCAGCAGGCAGGGGAACTATGGCTACACCTTC; CDR3: CASRQGNYGYTF
V: TRBV15; J: TRBJ1-1; D: NA; size: NA; DNA: TGTGCCACCAGCAGAGAAGCAGGACATAACACTGAAGCTTTCTTT; CDR3: CATSREAGHNTEAFF
V: TRBV18; J: TRBJ2-7; D: TRBD1; size: once; DNA: TGTGCCAGCTCACCAGGACAGGGGGCGACCTCCTACGAGCAGTACTTC; CDR3: CASSPGQGATSYEQYF
V: TRBV21-1; J: TRBJ1-6; D: NA; size: NA; DNA: TGTGCCAGCAGCAAAGGGGGGGACCCCTATAATTCACCCCTCCACTTT; CDR3: CASSKGGDPYNSPLHF
V: TRBV6-1; J: TRBJ1-1; D: NA; size: NA; DNA: TGTGCCAGCAGGCCCCGGGGGTACGCTGAAGCTTTCTTT; CDR3: CASRPRGYAEAFF
V: TRBV12-5; J: TRBJ2-1; D: TRBD1; size: NA; DNA: TGTGCTAGTGGTTTAGCGCCTCGGACAGGGGGAGGCAATGAGCAGTTCTTC; CDR3: CASGLAPRTGGGNEQFF
V: TRBV9; J: TRBJ1-4; D: NA; size: NA; DNA: TGTGCCAGCAGCCCCAACGGAGCAGAAAATGAAAAACTGTTTTTT; CDR3: CASSPNGAENEKLFF
V: TRBV19; J: TRBJ2-4; D: NA; size: NA; DNA: TGTGCCAGTACCCGGGGCCTCATGACAGGTTCCCTTTTAGCCAAAAACATTCAGTACTTC; CDR3: CASTRGLMTGSLLAKNIQYF
V: TRBV28; J: TRBJ2-3; D: NA; size: NA; DNA: TGTGCCAGCAGTCCCCCCGGGACTTTCACAGATACGCAGTATTTT; CDR3: CASSPPGTFTDTQYF
V: TRBV2; J: TRBJ2-5; D: NA; size: once; DNA: TGTGCCAGCAGTGACATAGTTGTCGGAGAGACCCAGTACTTC; CDR3: CASSDIVVGETQYF
V: TRBV5-4; J: TRBJ1-1; D: NA; size: once; DNA: TGTGCCAGCAGCTTGAGGGATAGCCCTGAAGCTTTCTTT; CDR3: CASSLRDSPEAFF
V: TRBV18; J: TRBJ1-5; D: TRBD1; size: NA; DNA: TGTGCCAGCTCTCAACAACAAGGGACAGGGTACGGTCAGCCCCAGCATTTT; CDR3: CASSQQQGTGYGQPQHF
V: TRBV9; J: TRBJ1-5; D: NA; size: NA; DNA: TGTGCCAGCCCAAGAAGAATGACGGGCCATCAGCCCCAGCATTTT; CDR3: CASPRRMTGHQPQHF
V: TRBV6-1; J: TRBJ2-5; D: NA; size: NA; DNA: TGTGCCAGCAGGTCCGGCGGGGCTCAAGAGACCCAGTACTTC; CDR3: CASRSGGAQETQYF
V: TRBV7-9; J: TRBJ1-4; D: TRBD1; size: NA; DNA: TGTGCCAGCAGGGACAGGGCAGAAAAACTGTTTTTT; CDR3: CASRDRAEKLFF
V: TRBV28; J: TRBJ1-2; D: TRBD1; size: NA; DNA: TGTGCCAGCAGTTTAGGCACCAAACAGGGGGAAGGCTATGGCTACACCTTC; CDR3: CASSLGTKQGEGYGYTF
V: TRBV4-1; J: TRBJ2-5; D: NA; size: NA; DNA: TGCGCCAGCAGCCAAGAGGGGCGGGCCCAAGAGACCCAGTACTTC; CDR3: CASSQEGRAQETQYF
V: TRBV19; J: TRBJ1-2; D: TRBD1; size: once; DNA: TGTGCCAGTAGTATAGATACCGGGACAGGGAGTGGCTACACCTTC; CDR3: CASSIDTGTGSGYTF
V: TRBV4-1; J: TRBJ2-2; D: NA; size: NA; DNA: TGCGCCAGCAGCCATCTTGGGGGGTTTGGAGCCGGGGAGCTGTTTTTT; CDR3: CASSHLGGFGAGELFF
V: TRBV28; J: TRBJ1-1; D: NA; size: NA; DNA: TGTGCCAGCAGGGCCTATGGGATAACTGAAGCTTTCTTT; CDR3: CASRAYGITEAFF
V: TRBV5-1; J: TRBJ2-7; D: TRBD1; size: NA; DNA: TGCGCCAGCAGCCTCGGACAGGTCCCTACCTACGAGCAGTACTTC; CDR3: CASSLGQVPTYEQYF
V: TRBV28; J: TRBJ2-7; D: NA; size: NA; DNA: TGTGCCAGCAGAGGGACACCGATTTCCTACGAGCAGTACTTC; CDR3: CASRGTPISYEQYF
V: TRBV2; J: TRBJ2-2; D: NA; size: NA; DNA: TGTGCCAGCGGAGCGGTGAACACCGGGGAGCTGTTTTTT; CDR3: CASGAVNTGELFF
V: TRBV7-6; J: TRBJ2-2; D: TRBD2; size: NA; DNA: TGTGCCAGCAGCTTAGCGCGGGGTAGCGGGAGGGCCGCCGGGGAGCTGTTTTTT; CDR3: CASSLARGSGRAAGELFF
V: TRBV6-1; J: TRBJ1-1; D: NA; size: NA; DNA: TGTGCCAGCAGTGAACACCAGGTGAACACTGAAGCTTTCTTT; CDR3: CASSEHQVNTEAFF
V: TRBV4-2; J: TRBJ2-2; D: TRBD1; size: NA; DNA: TGTGCCAGCAGCCAAGTGGGAGGACAGGGAACCGGGGAGCTGTTTTTT; CDR3: CASSQVGGQGTGELFF
V: TRBV7-8; J: TRBJ2-3; D: NA; size: NA; DNA: TGTGCCAGCAGCTTCCAAGGAATGGATACGCAGTATTTT; CDR3: CASSFQGMDTQYF
V: TRBV6-5; J: TRBJ1-1; D: TRBD1; size: NA; DNA: TGTGCCAGCAGACGGGGACAGATAAACACTGAAGCTTTCTTT; CDR3: CASRRGQINTEAFF
V: TRBV9; J: TRBJ2-7; D: NA; size: NA; DNA: TGTGCCAGCAGCACGCGGGGATTCTCCTACGAGCAGTACTTC; CDR3: CASSTRGFSYEQYF
V: TRBV12-5; J: TRBJ1-2; D: NA; size: NA; DNA: TGTGCTAGTGGCCACCCCCGGCAGTCGAGCTATGGCTACACCTTC; CDR3: CASGHPRQSSYGYTF